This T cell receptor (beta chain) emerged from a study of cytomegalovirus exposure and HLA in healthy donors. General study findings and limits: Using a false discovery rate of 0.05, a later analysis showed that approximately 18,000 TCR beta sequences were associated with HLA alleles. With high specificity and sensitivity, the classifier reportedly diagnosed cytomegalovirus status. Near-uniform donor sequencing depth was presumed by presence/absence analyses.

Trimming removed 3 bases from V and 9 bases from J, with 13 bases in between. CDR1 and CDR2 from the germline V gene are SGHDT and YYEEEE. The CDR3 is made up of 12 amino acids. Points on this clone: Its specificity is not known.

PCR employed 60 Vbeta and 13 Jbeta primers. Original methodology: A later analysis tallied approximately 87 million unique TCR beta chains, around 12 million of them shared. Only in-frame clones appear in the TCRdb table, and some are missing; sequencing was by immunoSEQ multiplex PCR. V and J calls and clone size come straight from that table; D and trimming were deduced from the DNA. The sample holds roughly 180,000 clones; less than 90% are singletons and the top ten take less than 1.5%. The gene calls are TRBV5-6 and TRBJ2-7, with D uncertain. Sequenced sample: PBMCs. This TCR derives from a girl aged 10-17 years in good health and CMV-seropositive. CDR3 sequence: CASSSVPNGQYF. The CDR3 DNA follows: TGTGCCAGCAGCTCCGTTCCCAACGGGCAGTACTTC.